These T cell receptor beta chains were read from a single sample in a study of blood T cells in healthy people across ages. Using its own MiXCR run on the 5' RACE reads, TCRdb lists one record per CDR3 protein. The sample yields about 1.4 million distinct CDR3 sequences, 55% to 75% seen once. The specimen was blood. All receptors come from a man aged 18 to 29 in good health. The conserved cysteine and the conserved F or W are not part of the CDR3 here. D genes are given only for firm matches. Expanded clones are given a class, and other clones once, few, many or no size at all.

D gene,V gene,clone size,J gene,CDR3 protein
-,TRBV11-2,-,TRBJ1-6,ASSLAGVSSPLH
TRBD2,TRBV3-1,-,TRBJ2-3,ASSRRTSGATDTQY
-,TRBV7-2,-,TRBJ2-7,ASSPKRRLSSYEQY
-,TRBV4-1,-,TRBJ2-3,ASSQESYSADTQY
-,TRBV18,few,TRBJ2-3,ASSPRGVTDTQY
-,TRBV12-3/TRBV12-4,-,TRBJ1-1,ASSIRRSGETEAF
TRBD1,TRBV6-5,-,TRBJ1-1,ASSYWTGGSTEAF
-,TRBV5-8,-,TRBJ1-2,ASSSPSWAEANYGYT
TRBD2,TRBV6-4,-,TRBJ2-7,ASSQSGEGVDEQY
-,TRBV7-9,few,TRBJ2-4,ASSFDQQAEDIQY
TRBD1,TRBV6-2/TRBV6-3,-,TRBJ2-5,ASSTLTGKETQY
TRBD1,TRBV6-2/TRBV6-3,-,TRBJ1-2,ASSYPGTESNYGYT
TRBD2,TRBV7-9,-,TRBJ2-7,ASSPPVGLAGGNEQY
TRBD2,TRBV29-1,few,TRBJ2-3,SVETADPASGEGDTQY
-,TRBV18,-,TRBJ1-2,ASSPPYMDGYT
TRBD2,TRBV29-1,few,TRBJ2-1,SVPQGRAEQF
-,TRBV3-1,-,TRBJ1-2,ASRPPSGNYGYT
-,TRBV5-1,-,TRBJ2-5,ASSFMGREETQY
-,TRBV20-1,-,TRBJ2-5,SARDAGAWTETQY
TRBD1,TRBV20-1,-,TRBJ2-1,SAKTGTGPYNEQF
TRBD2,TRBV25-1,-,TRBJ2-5,ASSELAGGVGETQY
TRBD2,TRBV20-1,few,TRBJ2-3,SARAGTREQY
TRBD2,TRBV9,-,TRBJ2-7,ASSVGLADYKQY
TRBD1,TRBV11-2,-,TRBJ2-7,ASSLGGAGQGYEQY
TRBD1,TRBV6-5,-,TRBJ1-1,ASSITGATEAF
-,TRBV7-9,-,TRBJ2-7,ASSGVGSYEQY
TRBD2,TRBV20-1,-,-,SALGLAGIGVGEQY
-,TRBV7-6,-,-,ASSLQQSVYEQY
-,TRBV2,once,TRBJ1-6,ASSAPLGINSPLH
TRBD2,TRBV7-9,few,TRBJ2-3,ASSLGSGTTDTQY
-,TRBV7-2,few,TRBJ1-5,ASSSTGSRNQPQH
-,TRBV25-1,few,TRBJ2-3,ASSESIGDTQY
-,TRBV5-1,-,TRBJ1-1,ASSLEGDGTEAF
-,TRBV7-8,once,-,ASSLGFGGYNEQY
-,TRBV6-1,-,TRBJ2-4,ASRGGAVLKNIQY
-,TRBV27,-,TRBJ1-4,ASSLSAMRSGEKLF
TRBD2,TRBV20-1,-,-,SAREVTSLYNEQY
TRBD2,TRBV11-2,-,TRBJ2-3,ASSYIAGVGDTQY
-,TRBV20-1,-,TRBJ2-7,SAWQEGSYEQY
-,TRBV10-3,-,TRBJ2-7,AIPNSYEQY
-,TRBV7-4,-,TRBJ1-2,ASSLLWTRNYGYT
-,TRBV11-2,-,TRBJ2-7,ASSPWDFSYEQY
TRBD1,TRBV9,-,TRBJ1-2,ASSVEGQGYYGYT
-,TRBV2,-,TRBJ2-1,ASTASRTIFYNEQF
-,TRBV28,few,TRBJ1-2,ASSLGSLGT
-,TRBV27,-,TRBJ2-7,ATYAAGEQY
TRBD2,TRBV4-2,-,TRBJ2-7,ASSPRTSGGSYEQY
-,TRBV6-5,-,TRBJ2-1,ASSYSAGEVETQF
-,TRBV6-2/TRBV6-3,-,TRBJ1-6,ASSYEGQANSPLH
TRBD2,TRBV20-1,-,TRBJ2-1,SATGTSGSYNEQF
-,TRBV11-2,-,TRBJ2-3,ASSRRGLVADTQY
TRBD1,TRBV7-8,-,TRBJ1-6,ASSLRDRRNSPLH
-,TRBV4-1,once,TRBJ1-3,ASSQVSGFGGNTIY
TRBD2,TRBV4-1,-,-,ASSHRLAGAEQY
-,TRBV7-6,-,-,ASSPTGPKGYEQY
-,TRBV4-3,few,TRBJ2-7,ASSQDRQGTSYEQY
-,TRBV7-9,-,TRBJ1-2,ASSLVMTVYGYT
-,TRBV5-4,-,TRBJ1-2,ASSLVGDSPTSYGYT
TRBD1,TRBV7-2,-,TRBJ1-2,ASSLGTGVEGYT
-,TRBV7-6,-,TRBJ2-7,ASSIPRGEQY